This TCR beta chain is from a study of OX40 agonist ivuxolimab in advanced cancers. About the research overall: Patients' therapy was ivuxolimab, an antibody that acts as an agonist of OX40 (CD134). Intravenous ivuxolimab was administered to patients every 2 weeks at 0.01 to 10 mg/kg. General study findings and limits: Clonal expansion from baseline to week 6 occurred in both CD4+ and CD8+ T cells.

The ends lost 6 bases at V and 2 bases at J; junction bases unmatched: 9. CDR1 and CDR2 (germline): KGHSH, LQKENI. The length of the CDR3 is 16 residues. For this clone: What it binds is not known.

Clones were read by immunoSEQ multiplex PCR, and TCRdb kept only the in-frame ones, dropping some. Of tens of thousands of clones detected, approximately 90% appear once; the ten largest clones hold 8% to 10%. This clonotype was sampled from an adult with an advanced solid tumor such as melanoma, head and neck, liver or kidney cancer. This chain joins TRBV18 and TRBJ2-3; 9 bases match TRBD1. Sequenced material: CD4+ or CD8+ T cells sorted from blood, taken in a trial of the OX40 agonist ivuxolimab. The CDR3 sequence is CASSLPTGGFTDTQYF. The CDR3 DNA is TGTGCCAGCTCCTTACCGACAGGGGGATTCACAGATACGCAGTATTTT.